This is a list of T cell receptor beta chains from one sample in a study of CD8 T cells in Susac syndrome. TCRdb re-analysed the immunoSEQ multiplex PCR reads in MiXCR, keeping a single row per CDR3 protein. The data hold under 200,000 distinct CDR3 sequences, with about 91% observed a single time. Sequencing was performed on CD4+ T cells from PBMCs. These receptors came from a human donor with Susac syndrome. Both conserved end residues are trimmed from each CDR3.

V gene	J gene	CDR3 protein
TRBV29-1	TRBJ2-7	SVRPGNYEQY
TRBV29-1	TRBJ2-1	SVEGVAGGPRNEQF
TRBV5-4	TRBJ2-2	ASSLLQGVGELF
TRBV10-1	TRBJ2-5	ASSEPQETQY
TRBV6-2/TRBV6-3	TRBJ2-7	ASIPVGTGMNEQY
TRBV2	TRBJ2-3	ASSEALGTDTQY
TRBV25-1	TRBJ2-3	ASSSGGDRATDTQY
TRBV28	TRBJ2-7	ASSSGSLSYEQY
TRBV7-3	TRBJ2-2	ASSPTSGSHSGELF
TRBV6-6	TRBJ2-7	ASSYLDGYEQY
TRBV9	TRBJ1-5	ASSYRGEQPQH